What follows are 31 T cell receptor beta chains derived from one specimen sequenced in a study of monozygotic twins with inflammatory bowel disease. TCRdb reanalyzed the 5' RACE reads and collapses them to one entry per CDR3 protein, without DNA. The sample's table shows 150,000 to 200,000 distinct CDR3 sequences. Material for sequencing was blood. The receptor set was obtained from a human donor with ulcerative colitis or Crohn's disease, or a healthy co-twin of an affected twin (not recorded which).

The CDR3 loop is CAWSVINTRTEASF. This chain uses TRBV30 with TRBJ1-1. Looked up from germline, CDR1 is GTSNPN and CDR2 is SVGIG (reference sequence). This CDR3 has 14 amino acids.

The rearrangement links TRBV12-3 or TRBV12-4 to TRBJ2-5. The CDR3 has 15 residues. The CDR3 sequence: CASSFNRGGRETQYF.

V is TRBV11-2 and J is TRBJ2-7. Germline lookup yields CDR1 SGHAT and CDR2 FQNNGV. The CDR3 runs to 14 residues. The CDR3 reads CASTPMKSSYEQYF.

This chain joins TRBV29-1 and TRBJ2-5; the D call of TRBD1 rests on TCRdb alone, since no DNA is present to check it. This CDR3 is built from 15 residues. In germline, CDR1 is SQVTM, CDR2 ANQGSEA. CDR3 in amino acids: CSVEVPSGAQETQYF.

Here the CDR3 reads CSARPLSGFGNNEQFF. V is TRBV20-1 and J is TRBJ2-1. The CDR3 has 16 amino acids. Germline loops: CDR1 DFQATT, CDR2 SNEGSKA (reference sequence).

The V and J genes are TRBV6-5 and TRBJ2-1; there is no DNA to check the TCRdb D call of TRBD1. The length of the CDR3 is 11 residues. Germline-derived CDR1 and CDR2 are MNHEY and SVGAGI. CDR3 sequence: CASSDNRKEFF.

This chain uses TRBV9 with TRBJ1-2. The CDR3 consists of 15 residues. Germline CDR1 SGDLS, CDR2 YYNGEE. This chain's CDR3 is CASSVLQDADYGYTF. The full variable domain, completed using reference TRBV9 and TRBJ1-2, is DSGVTQTPKHLITATGQRVTLRCSPRSGDLSVYWYQQSLDQGLQFLIQYYNGEERAKGNILERFSAQQFPDLHSELNLSSLELGDSALYFCASSVLQDADYGYTFGSGTRLTVV.

The chain couples TRBV6-5 to TRBJ2-1; TCRdb's D call, TRBD1, is unchecked because there is no DNA. CDR3 length: 19 residues. The germline CDR1 and CDR2 sequences are MNHEY and SVGAGI. Here the CDR3 reads CASSYSTSGGTAYDNEQFF.

V is TRBV12-3 or TRBV12-4 and J is TRBJ2-7. This CDR3 region has 13 residues. CDR3 residues: CASTRRPTYEQYF.

The CDR3 region is CASSSPMTTGYF. J is TRBJ2-5 and V is TRBV28. The length of the CDR3 is 12 residues. Germline CDR1 and CDR2: MDHEN and SYDVKM.

The chain links TRBV3-1 to TRBJ1-1; the TCRdb call, TRBD1, lacks DNA for checking. CDR1 and CDR2 (germline): LGHDT, YNNKEL (reference sequence). The CDR3 totals 16 residues. CDR3 protein: CASSPRDGLMNTEAFF.

The CDR3 spells CASSLTSGGPGETQYF. The genes are TRBV12-3 or TRBV12-4 and TRBJ2-5; TCRdb gives TRBD2 as the D gene, but with no DNA this cannot be confirmed. This CDR3 comprises 16 residues.

The CDR3 loop is CSAVAGGSTGELFF. The chain has TRBV20-1 and TRBJ2-2; TCRdb designates TRBD2, a call that cannot be tested without DNA. CDR1 is DFQATT and CDR2 is SNEGSKA in the germline V gene (reference sequence). The CDR3 is 14 residues long.

The CDR3: CASSPGTGNERLFF. The chain employs TRBV7-2 and TRBJ1-4. The CDR3 totals 14 residues. Germline-derived CDR1 and CDR2 are SGHTA and FQGNSA.

This chain connects TRBV7-2 to TRBJ2-7; TCRdb indicates TRBD2, and absent DNA this call remains unverified. The CDR3 spans 15 residues. The V gene's germline CDR1 is SGHTA and CDR2 FQGNSA. CDR3 protein: CASSSLGLRPYEQYF.

The chain couples TRBV20-1 to TRBJ2-2; the TCRdb call, TRBD2, lacks DNA for checking. CDR1 is DFQATT and CDR2 is SNEGSKA in the germline V gene (reference sequence). The CDR3 loop spans 15 amino acids. The CDR3 spells CSVGSSGALSRELFF.

This CDR3 is CASGLDLGPLGNTIYF. The chain uses TRBV12-5 and TRBJ1-3. Germline lookup yields CDR1 LGHNT and CDR2 FRNRAP. The CDR3 is 16 residues long.

This chain connects TRBV5-1 to TRBJ2-7; TCRdb's assignment of TRBD1 cannot be checked, as there is no DNA. This CDR3 region has 15 residues. Germline V gene sequence: CDR1 SGHRS, CDR2 YFSETQ. The CDR3 spells CASSEGDTNLREQYF.

The chain carries TRBV4-3 and TRBJ2-1; absent DNA, TCRdb's TRBD2 call cannot be checked. Per germline, CDR1 LGHNA and CDR2 YSLEER. The CDR3 spans 13 residues. The CDR3 loop is CASSQVPGLEQFF.

This chain connects TRBV2 to TRBJ2-7; TCRdb designates TRBD2, a call that cannot be tested without DNA. The CDR3 has 15 residues. The germline V gene encodes CDR1 SNHLY and CDR2 FYNNEI. CDR3 amino acids: CASSESLAVTYEQYF.

The chain links TRBV18 to TRBJ1-6. The CDR3 covers 17 residues. Per the germline V gene, CDR1 is KGHSH and CDR2 is LQKENI. CDR3 protein: CASSPIPFSSYNSPLHF.

The chain couples TRBV5-1 to TRBJ1-1; TCRdb names TRBD1, which stays unverified in the absence of DNA. Germline V gene data show CDR1 as SGHRS and CDR2 as YFSETQ. The CDR3 has 15 residues. The CDR3: CASSGSGTVNTEAFF.

The chain couples TRBV7-9 to TRBJ1-6; the TCRdb D gene call, TRBD1, has no DNA to confirm it. The length of the CDR3 is 13 residues. The germline gives CDR1 SEHNR, CDR2 FQNEAQ (reference sequence). This chain's CDR3 is CASSSQGHSPLHF.

J is TRBJ2-4 and V is TRBV6-1; TCRdb reports TRBD2, a call that lacks DNA to check it against. The CDR3 loop spans 17 amino acids. Per germline, CDR1 MNHNS and CDR2 SASEGT. Here the CDR3 reads CASSLRLSGAGKNIQYF.

The chain joins TRBV7-2 to TRBJ2-5; checking the TCRdb D call of TRBD1 is not possible without DNA. The length of the CDR3 is 13 residues. Germline V gene data show CDR1 as SGHTA and CDR2 as FQGNSA. The CDR3 reads CASSLSRQETQYF.

The chain links TRBV27 to TRBJ1-5; there is no DNA to check the TCRdb D call of TRBD1. Per the germline V gene, CDR1 is MNHEY and CDR2 is SMNVEV (reference sequence). The CDR3 has 14 residues. The CDR3 sequence is CASSLYRGGQPQHF.

The rearrangement uses TRBV9 and TRBJ2-1; TCRdb outputs TRBD1, but without DNA this stays unchecked. From germline, CDR1 is SGDLS and CDR2 YYNGEE. The CDR3 is 15 amino acids. The CDR3 reads CASSGFGQKYNEQFF.

The chain links TRBV27 to TRBJ2-7; TCRdb's D call of TRBD2 is untestable without DNA. Germline values: CDR1 MNHEY, CDR2 SMNVEV (reference sequence). The CDR3 runs 19 residues. The chain's CDR3 is CASSTLPLLGQDPSYEQYF.

The chain is built from TRBV11-2 and TRBJ2-1; absent DNA, TCRdb's TRBD2 call cannot be checked. The germline V gene encodes CDR1 SGHAT and CDR2 FQNNGV. The CDR3 totals 14 residues. The CDR3 sequence is CASSLEGVRPQQFF.

V gene TRBV28 combines with J gene TRBJ1-3. CDR1 MDHEN and CDR2 SYDVKM come from the germline V gene. CDR3 length equals 14 residues. The CDR3 sequence: CASSLPGSGNTIYF.

The chain employs TRBV20-1 and TRBJ1-4; TCRdb's D gene call, TRBD1, goes unchecked for lack of DNA. Germline V gives CDR1 DFQATT, CDR2 SNEGSKA (reference sequence). The CDR3 has 15 residues. The chain's CDR3 is CSARGVGQGGEKLFF.